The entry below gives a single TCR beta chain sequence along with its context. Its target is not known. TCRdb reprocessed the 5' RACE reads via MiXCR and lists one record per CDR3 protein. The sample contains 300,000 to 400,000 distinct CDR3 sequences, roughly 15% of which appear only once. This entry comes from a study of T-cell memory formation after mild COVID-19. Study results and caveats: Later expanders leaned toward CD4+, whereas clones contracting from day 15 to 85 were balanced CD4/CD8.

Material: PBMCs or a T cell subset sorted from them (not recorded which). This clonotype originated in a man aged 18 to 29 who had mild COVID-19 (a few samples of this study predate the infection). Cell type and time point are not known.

The CDR3, as DNA: TGCGCCAGCAGTCGGAGACGGACCCAGTACTTC. Translated: CASSRRRTQYF. The chain employs TRBV23-1 and TRBJ2-5; D is uncertain. TRBV23-1 is recorded as an ORF, its role being uncertain. The CDR3 is made up of 11 amino acids. V shed 4 bases and J shed 7 bases, with 7 bases lying between them.